This passage covers 23 T cell receptor beta chains from one sample sequenced in a study of shared clonotypes between healthy human individuals. Repertoires were generated with immunoSEQ multiplex PCR, while TCRdb's copy carries only in-frame clones and drops some. The data contain millions of clones, around 94% of them singletons. Sequencing was carried out using naive CD4+ T cells sorted from blood. Subset reported: CD45RA+ positively selected. These receptors all come from a man in his late teens or twenties in good health.

The chain links TRBV6-1 to TRBJ1-1; 7 bases map to TRBD1. V shed 0 bases and J 11 bases; nucleotides not matched to a gene: 9. This CDR3 has 14 amino acids. The germline V gene encodes CDR1 MNHNS and CDR2 SASEGT. CDR3 region: CASSEALGGGEAFF. The CDR3 DNA reads as TGTGCCAGCAGTGAAGCGCTCGGAGGGGGCGAGGCTTTCTTT.

This chain links TRBV28 with TRBJ2-7, with no clear D. CDR3 length: 12 residues. Germline V gene sequence: CDR1 MDHEN, CDR2 SYDVKM. V lost 7 bases and J 6 bases, leaving 13 bases between the germline ends. The CDR3 DNA sequence: TGTGCCAGCACCCAAAACTGGGCCGAGCAGTACTTC. Translated: CASTQNWAEQYF.

This rearrangement joins TRBV4-2 to TRBJ1-6, with D possibly being TRBD1 (5 bases). The CDR3 consists of 16 residues. CDR1 is LGHNA, CDR2 YNFKEQ, per germline. V gave up 5 bases and J gave up 11 bases, with 22 bases separating them. CDR3: CASSSTNQGSEPPLHF. The CDR3 DNA reads as TGTGCCAGCAGCTCGACTAACCAGGGTTCTGAGCCACCCCTCCACTTT.

This sequence joins TRBV6-1 and TRBJ1-1; D gene ambiguous. This CDR3 has 16 amino acids. V lost 2 bases and J 0 bases, leaving 13 bases between the germline ends. Germline CDR1 and CDR2: MNHNS and SASEGT. The CDR3 DNA is TGTGCCAGCAGTGAACGGGCCAAGGGCATGAACACTGAAGCTTTCTTT. It is translated as CASSERAKGMNTEAFF.

Only one count was recorded for this clone. The gene calls are TRBV4-2 and TRBJ2-1, with TRBD1 as a possible D gene (5 bases). Per germline, CDR1 LGHNA and CDR2 YNFKEQ. Between the trimmed V and J ends, which lost 4 bases and 9 bases, there was a span of 16 bases. This CDR3 has 14 residues. CDR3 coding DNA: TGTGCCAGCAGCCCTCAGGAAGGGGTTGCTGAGCAGTTCTTC. Its protein product is CASSPQEGVAEQFF.

The CDR3 protein is CASSFQRGGRPYEQYF. The CDR3 region has the DNA TGTGCCAGCAGCTTCCAGCGGGGGGGCCGTCCGTACGAGCAGTACTTC. The gene calls are TRBV11-2 and TRBJ2-7, with 10 bases aligning to TRBD2. V was clipped by 3 bases and J by 4 bases; unmatched bases: 9. The germline CDR1 and CDR2 sequences are SGHAT and FQNNGV. There are 16 residues in the CDR3.

This rearrangement joins TRBV30 to TRBJ2-1; perhaps TRBD2 as D (7 bases). CDR3 length: 11 residues. The V gene lost 0 bases and the J gene lost 14 bases, with 11 bases spanning the gap. CDR1 is GTSNPN, CDR2 SVGIG, per germline (reference sequence). As DNA, the CDR3 is TGTGCCTGGAGTGTAAGGGGGGGGGAGTTCTTC. Its translation: CAWSVRGGEFF.

This chain joins TRBV28 and TRBJ2-7; D is unresolved. This CDR3 is built from 16 residues. V dropped 3 bases and J dropped 0 bases, with 15 bases sitting between them. CDR1 and CDR2 (germline): MDHEN, SYDVKM. The CDR3: CASSFGRRSSSYEQYF. The DNA of the CDR3 is TGTGCCAGCAGTTTTGGCCGGCGGTCCAGCTCCTACGAGCAGTACTTC.

This chain connects TRBV5-5 to TRBJ2-2, with unresolved D. CDR1 and CDR2 (germline): SGHKS, YYEKEE (reference sequence). Trimming stripped 0 bases from V and 2 bases from J, with 17 bases between. The CDR3 is 18 amino acids. Here the CDR3 reads CASSLVPLSKGNTGELFF. For the CDR3, the DNA is TGTGCCAGCAGCTTGGTTCCTCTGTCCAAGGGTAACACCGGGGAGCTGTTTTTT.

This clone was seen only once. V gene TRBV29-1 combines with J gene TRBJ2-1, with D perhaps matching TRBD2 (6 bases). The CDR3 is 11 residues long. V gave up 3 bases and J gave up 6 bases, with 6 bases separating them. CDR1 is SQVTM and CDR2 is ANQGSEA in the germline V gene. In nucleotides, the CDR3 is TGCAGCGTTGAGACTAGCAATGAGCAGTTCTTC. Protein: CSVETSNEQFF.

On this clone: Other nucleotide sequences from this sample produce the same CDR3. The rearrangement uses TRBV10-3 and TRBJ2-2, with TRBD1 matching 9 bases. Germline CDR1 and CDR2: ENHRY and SYGVKD. The CDR3 has 14 residues. After removal of 5 bases from V and 3 bases from J, the junction contained 1 base not matched to a gene. The CDR3 spells CAISRDRDTGELFF. The CDR3 nucleotides read TGTGCCATCAGTAGGGACAGGGACACCGGGGAGCTGTTTTTT.

This chain joins TRBV5-6 and TRBJ2-3; maybe TRBD1 (6 bases). V lost 0 bases and J lost 1, with 15 bases in between. Germline V lookup: CDR1 SGHDT, CDR2 YYEEEE. This CDR3 region has 17 residues. The CDR3 bases are TGTGCCAGCAGCTTGGCCACAGGGCTATACGGCACAGATACGCAGTATTTT. This encodes CASSLATGLYGTDTQYF.

This clone was detected once. This chain connects TRBV2 to TRBJ2-7, with TRBD2 as a possible D gene (6 bases). V was cut by 5 bases and J by 0 bases, with 11 bases left in between. CDR1 and CDR2 (germline): SNHLY, FYNNEI. This CDR3 contains 14 residues. CDR3: CASSTASDSYEQYF. CDR3 nucleotides: TGTGCCAGCAGTACGGCTAGCGACTCCTACGAGCAGTACTTC.

V gene TRBV5-1 combines with J gene TRBJ2-3; 10 nucleotides match TRBD2. This CDR3 region has 17 residues. CDR1 is SGHRS, CDR2 YFSETQ, per germline. Trimming removed 4 bases from V and 6 bases from J; junction bases left unmatched: 14. The CDR3 is CASSADSGLATADTQYF. The CDR3 bases are TGCGCCAGCAGCGCCGATTCGGGACTAGCGACCGCCGATACGCAGTATTTT.

Remarks on this clone: This specimen includes other DNA sequences encoding the same CDR3. The chain couples TRBV25-1 to TRBJ1-1, with unresolved D. The CDR3 is made up of 13 amino acids. V gave up 3 bases and J gave up 0 bases, with 5 bases separating them. The V gene's germline CDR1 is MGHDK and CDR2 SYGVNS. The CDR3 bases are TGTGCCAGCAGTGAGGGTTTGAACACTGAAGCTTTCTTT. The encoded protein is CASSEGLNTEAFF. Based on the CDR3 plus reference TRBV25-1 and TRBJ1-1, the full variable domain is EADIYQTPRYLVIGTGKKITLECSQTMGHDKMYWYQQDPGMELHLIHYSYGVNSTEKGDLSSESTVSRIRTEHFPLTLESARPSHTSQYLCASSEGLNTEAFFGQGTRLTVV.

The J gene is TRBJ2-3, the V gene TRBV2; D gene uncertain. From germline, CDR1 is SNHLY and CDR2 FYNNEI. The V gene lost 6 bases and the J gene lost 3 bases, with 7 bases spanning the gap. The CDR3 consists of 12 residues. For the CDR3, the DNA is TGTGCCAGCAGCCTCGTAACAGATACGCAGTATTTT. It codes for CASSLVTDTQYF.

The chain combines TRBV7-2 with TRBJ2-5; 10 bases line up with TRBD2. This CDR3 is 15 amino acids long. The germline V gene encodes CDR1 SGHTA and CDR2 FQGNSA. The V segment lost 1 base and the J segment 5 bases; nucleotides outside the gene matches: 4. CDR3: CASSLVSGGFETQYF. Here the CDR3 DNA reads TGTGCCAGCAGCTTAGTTAGCGGGGGGTTTGAGACCCAGTACTTC.

The chain uses TRBV6-1 and TRBJ1-2; no definite D call. Trimming took 9 bases from V and 8 from J, leaving 7 bases between them. Germline V gene lookup returns CDR1 MNHNS and CDR2 SASEGT. The CDR3 has 9 residues. The CDR3 spells CASAVGYTF. CDR3 DNA: TGTGCCAGTGCAGTGGGCTACACCTTC.

A word on this clone: The sample has other DNA sequences that encode this CDR3 too. The V gene is TRBV7-9, the J gene TRBJ1-1; a weak D match, TRBD1 (6 bases). Germline V gene lookup returns CDR1 SEHNR and CDR2 FQNEAQ (reference sequence). This CDR3 is built from 14 residues. V lost 3 bases and J lost 4, with 12 bases in between. The CDR3: CASSLSQGSTEAFF. CDR3 bases: TGTGCCAGCAGCTTGAGCCAGGGGAGCACTGAAGCTTTCTTT.

The chain couples TRBV5-4 to TRBJ2-6; D might be TRBD1 (6 bases). CDR3 length: 15 amino acids. Germline CDR1 is SGHNT and CDR2 is YYREEE (reference sequence). Trimming shortened V by 4 bases and J by 4 bases, and 12 bases separated the two germline ends. The CDR3 sequence is CASSLTGQGANVLTF. CDR3 nucleotide sequence: TGTGCCAGCAGCCTAACAGGGCAAGGGGCCAACGTCCTGACTTTC.

This chain links TRBV18 with TRBJ2-1, with D possibly TRBD1 on 6 matching bases. V lost 3 bases and J 6 bases, leaving 15 bases between the germline ends. Per germline, CDR1 KGHSH and CDR2 LQKENI. The CDR3 has 15 amino acids. The CDR3 here is CASSPVEGVFNEQFF. The CDR3 DNA is TGTGCCAGCTCACCGGTCGAGGGGGTGTTCAATGAGCAGTTCTTC.

The rearrangement joins TRBV7-9 to TRBJ1-2; D may be TRBD1 (6 bases). V dropped 5 bases and J dropped 8 bases, with 18 bases sitting between them. From germline, CDR1 is SEHNR and CDR2 FQNEAQ (reference sequence). CDR3 length equals 14 residues. This chain's CDR3 is CASSQVQEGGGYTF. CDR3 bases: TGTGCCAGCAGCCAGGTCCAGGAGGGGGGCGGCTACACCTTC.

This sequence joins TRBV5-5 and TRBJ2-5, with TRBD1 matching 9 bases. The CDR3 contains 14 residues. The ends lost 4 bases at V and 5 bases at J; junction bases unmatched: 6. The germline V gene has CDR1 SGHKS and CDR2 YYEKEE (reference sequence). CDR3 in DNA: TGTGCCAGCAGCCATGGGACAGGGCAGGAGACCCAGTACTTC. Protein sequence: CASSHGTGQETQYF.